This T cell receptor beta chain was found in a study of shared clonotypes between healthy human individuals. Across the whole study: Three CD4 naive, three CD4 memory, two CD8 naive and one CD8 memory plate were used per donor.

In this sample, this clone turned up many times. Sequencing used immunoSEQ multiplex PCR; TCRdb keeps in-frame clones, though not all of them. The sample includes around 690,000 clones, 80% to 95% of them seen just once. V gave up 3 bases and J gave up 2 bases, with 16 bases separating them. Germline CDR1 is LGHNA and CDR2 is YSLEER. This CDR3 contains 16 residues. The specimen sequenced was memory CD8+ T cells from PBMCs. Subset meaning: CD45RO+ cells pooled with CCR7-negative TemRA cells. The chain recombines TRBV4-3 with TRBJ1-2; D remains ambiguous. The TCR sequence derives from a man aged 18 to 30 in good health. Some clones in this sample may be carry-over from other donors' samples. Here the CDR3 reads CASSQDGDGSNYGYTF. The CDR3 DNA reads TGCGCCAGCAGCCAGGATGGTGACGGGTCCAACTATGGCTACACCTTC.